A single sample is the source of the 6 T cell receptor beta chains below, sequenced in a study of CD8 T cells in ankylosing spondylitis. What these receptors recognize is not known. Study findings and constraints: About 8 highly homologous variants made up a TCR beta motif, and this motif appeared characteristic of ankylosing spondylitis blood.

TCRdb fed the 5' RACE reads into MiXCR, producing one record per CDR3 protein. Of about 390,000 distinct CDR3 sequences listed, approximately 20% are singletons. The sequenced material came from blood, either unsorted or a sorted T cell fraction (not recorded which). Receptors were obtained from a male donor with ankylosing spondylitis.

The J gene is TRBJ2-2, the V gene TRBV7-6; D remains unclear. Trimming left V 5 bases short and J 7 bases short, with 8 bases between. This CDR3 is 12 amino acids long. Germline V gene data show CDR1 as SGHVS and CDR2 as FNYEAQ. CDR3 residues: CASSLRNGELFF. The CDR3 nucleotides read TGTGCCAGCAGCCTTCGTAACGGGGAGCTGTTTTTT.

The chain links TRBV12-3 or TRBV12-4 to TRBJ2-7; D call uncertain. The CDR3 spans 13 residues. V lost 2 bases, J lost 3 bases, and 8 bases lay in between. In DNA, the CDR3 is TGTGCCAGCAGTTTAAATATGTTCTACGAGCAGTACTTC. Encoded protein: CASSLNMFYEQYF.

The rearrangement joins TRBV7-8 to TRBJ2-2, with unresolved D. V gave up 4 bases and J gave up 6 bases, with 9 bases separating them. The germline V gene encodes CDR1 SGHVS and CDR2 FQNEAQ. The CDR3 has 13 amino acids. In DNA form, the CDR3 reads TGTGCCAGCAGCTCCACACGGTCCGGGGAGCTGTTTTTT. This sequence encodes CASSSTRSGELFF.

This clonotype appeared a few times. V usage is TRBV6-1 and J usage is TRBJ1-5; 8 bases line up with TRBD1. J lost 3 bases, V lost 7 bases, and 11 bases had no gene match. This CDR3 is 16 amino acids long. CDR1 MNHNS and CDR2 SASEGT come from the germline V gene. The CDR3 spells CASTTTGVGNNQPQHF. The CDR3 DNA sequence: TGTGCCAGCACCACGACAGGGGTTGGCAACAATCAGCCCCAGCATTTT.

This clonotype was seen a handful of times. The chain uses TRBV28 and TRBJ2-3; D perhaps matches TRBD1 (6 bases). The germline CDR1 and CDR2 sequences are MDHEN and SYDVKM. The CDR3 spans 15 residues. Between the trimmed V and J ends, which lost 6 bases and 2 bases, there was a span of 15 bases. The CDR3 coding sequence is TGTGCCAGCAGCCGCGACAGGTCGGACACAGATACGCAGTATTTT. This gives the protein CASSRDRSDTDTQYF.

V and J are TRBV18 and TRBJ2-7; D is ambiguous. Trimming took off 3 bases at V and 0 bases at J, with 12 bases between the two ends. Germline values: CDR1 KGHSH, CDR2 LQKENI. This CDR3 is built from 15 residues. CDR3 sequence: CASSPNRLSSYEQYF. The CDR3 coding sequence is TGTGCCAGCTCACCCAACAGACTGAGCTCCTACGAGCAGTACTTC.